The 3 T cell receptor beta chains below all came from one sample that was sequenced in a study of T cells in Graves' hyperthyroidism and ophthalmopathy. Researchers amplified the TCR beta CDR3 regions from RNA transcripts. The HTBI primer set served for first-round RT-PCR of the TCR CDR3. A single record per CDR3 protein comes from TCRdb applying MiXCR to the multiplex PCR reads. The table includes around 520,000 distinct CDR3 sequences, 11% to 15% detected once. What was sequenced was blood. The source is a middle-aged woman with Graves' hyperthyroidism.

This clonotype was found many times. V and J are TRBV20-1 and TRBJ2-1, with 10 bases lining up with TRBD2. The J segment lost 5 bases and the V segment lost 0 bases, leaving 25 bases of the junction unmatched. This CDR3 spans 22 amino acids. Germline-derived CDR1 and CDR2 are DFQATT and SNEGSKA (reference sequence). The CDR3 nucleotides read TGCAGTGCTAGAGATCCACTGAGGGGGTCCCTTTTCCTAGCGGGAGTCGACAATGAGCAGTTCTTC. Translation: CSARDPLRGSLFLAGVDNEQFF.

This clonotype was detected only a few times. The chain links TRBV19 to TRBJ1-5; weak D call: TRBD1 (6 bases). The CDR3 loop spans 16 amino acids. V lost 5 bases and J 4 bases, leaving 18 bases between the germline ends. CDR1 LNHDA and CDR2 SQIVND come from the germline V gene (reference sequence). Here the CDR3 reads CASSPTGSVGNQPQHF. Here the CDR3 DNA reads TGTGCCAGTAGTCCGACAGGTTCGGTAGGTAATCAGCCCCAGCATTTT.

In this sample, this clonotype turned up a few times. The gene calls are TRBV7-3 and TRBJ2-7, with D uncertain. The CDR3 has 13 residues. V shed 5 bases and J shed 2 bases, with 10 bases lying between them. Germline CDR1 is SGHTA and CDR2 is FQGTGA. The CDR3 region is CASSPYLAYEQYF. In DNA, the CDR3 is TGTGCCAGCAGCCCCTATTTGGCCTACGAGCAGTACTTC.